This is a list of T cell receptor beta chains from one sample in a study of blood T cell repertoires in COVID-19. Here immunoSEQ multiplex PCR was the method, and the copy in TCRdb shows in-frame clones only, minus some. The sample records roughly 150,000 clones, just over 90% being singletons. Material for sequencing was peripheral blood. These TCRs come from a man in his late teens or twenties with COVID-19, enrolled during active disease. Both conserved end residues are part of each CDR3. A D gene is named only where the DNA matches it firmly. Clone size is stated in some rows and not others, as once, few, many or a class when expanded.

size: NA; V: TRBV9; J: TRBJ2-2; D: TRBD2; DNA: TGTGCCAGCAGCGTAGATCCGGGAGGACCGAACACCGGGGAGCTGTTTTTT; CDR3: CASSVDPGGPNTGELFF
size: NA; V: TRBV11-2; J: TRBJ2-7; D: TRBD1; DNA: TGTGCCAGCAGCCCCGGGACAGGGGCTGCCTACGAGCAGTACTTC; CDR3: CASSPGTGAAYEQYF
size: NA; V: TRBV24-1; J: TRBJ2-1; D: TRBD2; DNA: TGTGCCACCCCTGGGACTAGCGTTCACTCCTACAATGAGCAGTTCTTC; CDR3: CATPGTSVHSYNEQFF
size: NA; V: TRBV2; J: TRBJ2-1; D: TRBD2; DNA: TGTGCCAGGGGCCTAGCGGGCTTCAATGAGCAGTTCTTC; CDR3: CARGLAGFNEQFF
size: NA; V: TRBV30; J: TRBJ2-3; D: TRBD1; DNA: TGTGCCTGGAGTAAGCGGACAGGTTATAACACAGATACGCAGTATTTT; CDR3: CAWSKRTGYNTDTQYF
size: NA; V: TRBV5-3; J: TRBJ1-1; D: NA; DNA: TGTGCCAGAAGCGCCCAGGGAGGCACTGAAGCTTTCTTT; CDR3: CARSAQGGTEAFF
size: few; V: TRBV19; J: TRBJ2-3; D: NA; DNA: TGTGCCAGTAGTATAGATCTTAGTTCTTCAGATACGCAGTATTTT; CDR3: CASSIDLSSSDTQYF
size: NA; V: TRBV15; J: TRBJ1-5; D: TRBD1; DNA: TGTGCCACCAGCAGAGCCCAGACAGGGCATCAGCCCCAGCATTTT; CDR3: CATSRAQTGHQPQHF
size: NA; V: TRBV28; J: TRBJ1-5; D: NA; DNA: TGTGCCAGCAGGGAACTGGCAGCAGGTCAGCCCCAGCATTTT; CDR3: CASRELAAGQPQHF
size: NA; V: TRBV13; J: TRBJ1-4; D: NA; DNA: TGTGCCAGCAGCTCTCGCCGGGTCGGGGATGAAAAACTGCTTTTT; CDR3: CASSSRRVGDEKLLF
size: NA; V: TRBV18; J: TRBJ1-6; D: TRBD1; DNA: TGTGCCAGCTCAATAGACAGGGCGTCCAATTCACCCCTCCACTTT; CDR3: CASSIDRASNSPLHF
size: once; V: TRBV7-7; J: TRBJ2-3; D: NA; DNA: TGTGCTAGCAGCTTGGATGCGAGGGATACGCAGTATTTT; CDR3: CASSLDARDTQYF
size: NA; V: TRBV6-5; J: TRBJ1-1; D: TRBD1; DNA: TGTGCCAGCAGGGAGGGACAGTCGAGGAGGACTGAAGCTTTCTTT; CDR3: CASREGQSRRTEAFF
size: NA; V: TRBV6-4; J: TRBJ2-1; D: TRBD2; DNA: TGTGCCAGCAGTGACTCGGGGATAGCGGGAGGGATCAATGAGCAGTTCTTC; CDR3: CASSDSGIAGGINEQFF
size: NA; V: TRBV20-1; J: TRBJ2-7; D: TRBD2; DNA: TGCAGTGCTAGTTCCCATAGCGGGAACTCCTACGAGCAGTACTTC; CDR3: CSASSHSGNSYEQYF
size: NA; V: TRBV9; J: TRBJ2-7; D: TRBD1; DNA: TGTGCCAGCAGCATCGGACAGGATGCCTACGAGCAGTACTTC; CDR3: CASSIGQDAYEQYF
size: NA; V: TRBV4-1; J: TRBJ1-1; D: NA; DNA: TGCGCCAGCAGCCAAGATGGGGGACACAACACTGAAGCTTTCTTT; CDR3: CASSQDGGHNTEAFF
size: once; V: TRBV28; J: TRBJ2-1; D: TRBD1; DNA: TGTGCCAGCAGTCGGGGACAGGGTGCCCCCCCGTTCTTC; CDR3: CASSRGQGAPPFF
size: NA; V: TRBV2; J: TRBJ2-3; D: TRBD1; DNA: TGTGCCAGCAGTGTCGACAGGGGGACAGATACGCAGTATTTT; CDR3: CASSVDRGTDTQYF
size: NA; V: TRBV7-8; J: TRBJ1-2; D: NA; DNA: TGTGCCAGCAGCTTAGGAGACAGGCTCCATTTATCTAACTATGGCTACACCTTC; CDR3: CASSLGDRLHLSNYGYTF
size: NA; V: TRBV6-6; J: TRBJ2-3; D: NA; DNA: TGTGCCAGCAGCCAAAGGTGGGCAGCTAGCACAGATACGCAGTATTTT; CDR3: CASSQRWAASTDTQYF
size: NA; V: TRBV29-1; J: TRBJ2-7; D: TRBD1; DNA: TGCAGCGTTGGCGGGACAGGGGGCGGCGAGCAGTACTTC; CDR3: CSVGGTGGGEQYF
size: NA; V: TRBV11-2; J: TRBJ2-7; D: TRBD2; DNA: TGTGCCAGCAGCTCCCCCCGGGCTAGCGGGATCTACGAGCAGTACTTC; CDR3: CASSSPRASGIYEQYF
size: NA; V: TRBV27; J: TRBJ2-1; D: TRBD2; DNA: TGTGCCAGCACCGCGGGAGGGCTCCCCGGGGAGCAGTTCTTC; CDR3: CASTAGGLPGEQFF
size: NA; V: TRBV6-2/TRBV6-3; J: TRBJ2-3; D: TRBD2; DNA: TGTGCCAGCAGTACGCCTTTGGGACTAGATACAGATACGCAGTATTTT; CDR3: CASSTPLGLDTDTQYF
size: NA; V: TRBV18; J: TRBJ2-1; D: NA; DNA: TGTGCCAGCTCACCATTGGAGCAGTTTGAGCAGTTCTTC; CDR3: CASSPLEQFEQFF
size: NA; V: TRBV6-5; J: TRBJ2-1; D: TRBD1; DNA: TGTGCCAGCAGCCGGGACAGGGTAGTCTATGAGCAGTTCTTC; CDR3: CASSRDRVVYEQFF
size: NA; V: TRBV19; J: TRBJ1-2; D: NA; DNA: TGTGCCAGTAGTACCGGGAGAAATTACTATGGCTACACCTTC; CDR3: CASSTGRNYYGYTF
size: few; V: TRBV19; J: TRBJ1-5; D: NA; DNA: TGTGCCAGTAGTATAGTCAGGGTTGGCAATCAGCCCCAGCATTTT; CDR3: CASSIVRVGNQPQHF
size: NA; V: TRBV19; J: TRBJ2-2; D: TRBD2; DNA: TGTGCCAGTAGTATAGCGCGCCTGGGACTAGCGCGGGAGCTGTTTTTT; CDR3: CASSIARLGLARELFF
size: NA; V: TRBV7-9; J: TRBJ1-2; D: TRBD1; DNA: TGTGCCAGCAGCCTAGGGACAGGGGGCGGCTACACCTTC; CDR3: CASSLGTGGGYTF
size: NA; V: TRBV5-4; J: TRBJ2-4; D: TRBD2; DNA: TGTGCCAGCAGCTTGACTAGCGGGATGAAAAACATTCAGTACTTC; CDR3: CASSLTSGMKNIQYF
size: once; V: TRBV5-5; J: TRBJ2-7; D: NA; DNA: TGTGCCAGCAGCCCGATGAGAGGGCCCTACGAGCAGTACTTC; CDR3: CASSPMRGPYEQYF
size: once; V: TRBV7-2; J: TRBJ1-2; D: NA; DNA: TGTGCCAGCAGATTTATGCCGGCGGGGAACTATGGCTACACCTTC; CDR3: CASRFMPAGNYGYTF
size: NA; V: TRBV28; J: TRBJ2-7; D: TRBD2; DNA: TGTGCCAGCAGTGAGAGGACTAGCGGGACGTACGAGCAGTACTTC; CDR3: CASSERTSGTYEQYF
size: NA; V: TRBV7-9; J: TRBJ1-5; D: NA; DNA: TGTGCCAGCAGCTTTCAAGCCCCCAGGGAAAGTGGCAATCAGCCCCAGCATTTT; CDR3: CASSFQAPRESGNQPQHF
size: NA; V: TRBV30; J: TRBJ1-5; D: NA; DNA: TGTGCCTGGAGTACCGGGTCCAGACCCCAGCATTTT; CDR3: CAWSTGSRPQHF
size: NA; V: TRBV27; J: TRBJ2-7; D: TRBD2; DNA: TGTGCCAGCAGTTTATCTAGCGGGATCTCCTACGAGCAGTACTTC; CDR3: CASSLSSGISYEQYF
size: NA; V: TRBV10-3; J: TRBJ1-3; D: TRBD1; DNA: TGTGCCATCAAGGGGGCAGACTTATCTGGAAACACCATATATTTT; CDR3: CAIKGADLSGNTIYF
size: NA; V: TRBV30; J: TRBJ1-1; D: NA; DNA: TGTGCCTGGACGGCGGGGGGCACTGAAGCTTTCTTT; CDR3: CAWTAGGTEAFF
size: NA; V: TRBV30; J: TRBJ2-1; D: TRBD1; DNA: TGTGCCTGGAGGGGGACAGGGTGGGATGAGCAGTTCTTC; CDR3: CAWRGTGWDEQFF
size: NA; V: TRBV9; J: TRBJ1-6; D: TRBD1; DNA: TGTGCCAGCAGCAAAACGACAGGGGAAAATTCACCCCTCCACTTT; CDR3: CASSKTTGENSPLHF